This passage covers 24 T cell receptor beta chains from one sample sequenced in a study of blood T cell repertoires in COVID-19. TCRdb's copy holds only in-frame clones and misses some; the assay was immunoSEQ multiplex PCR. Counted here are fewer than 75,000 clones, about 90% occurring once; the ten biggest clones make up less than 1.5%. The source material was peripheral blood. Every receptor here comes from a man aged 55 to 70 with acute or convalescent COVID-19.

The chain couples TRBV5-1 to TRBJ1-6, with 7 nucleotides matching TRBD1. The CDR3 consists of 17 residues. Germline loops: CDR1 SGHRS, CDR2 YFSETQ. V shed 0 bases, J shed 9 bases, and the junction held 12 bases outside the gene matches. CDR3 sequence: CASSLAVGGEIGSPLHF. The CDR3 DNA reads as TGCGCCAGCAGCTTGGCCGTAGGGGGCGAGATCGGTTCACCCCTCCACTTT.

The V and J genes are TRBV19 and TRBJ2-2; tentatively, D is TRBD1 (6 bases). V lost 5 bases to trimming and J lost 1 base, with 14 bases between them. Germline-derived CDR1 and CDR2 are LNHDA and SQIVND (reference sequence). This CDR3 is built from 16 residues. CDR3 residues: CASSGGASWNTGELFF. The CDR3 nucleotides read TGTGCCAGTAGTGGGGGCGCTAGCTGGAACACCGGGGAGCTGTTTTTT.

The J gene is TRBJ2-7, the V gene TRBV21-1; the tabulated D call, TRBD1, remains unverified against the DNA. TRBV21-1 is a pseudogene segment. The CDR3 length is 15 residues. For the CDR3, the DNA is TGTGCCAGCACCAAGGGGGACAGGCAAAATGACGAGCAGTACTTC. As protein: CASTKGDRQNDEQYF.

V is TRBV12-5 and J is TRBJ2-5; D might be TRBD1 (6 bases). The CDR3 runs to 13 residues. Deletions cut 7 bases from V and 7 bases from J, with 16 bases between. Germline CDR1 is LGHNT and CDR2 is FRNRAP. CDR3 nucleotide sequence: TGTGCTAGTGCAGTGCAGGGGTCAGGGACCCAGTACTTC. Its translation: CASAVQGSGTQYF.

This chain connects TRBV28 to TRBJ1-2; no reliable D call. V lost 4 bases to trimming and J lost 4 bases, with 7 bases between them. Germline V gene lookup returns CDR1 MDHEN and CDR2 SYDVKM. The CDR3 totals 12 residues. In DNA, the CDR3 is TGTGCCAGCAGTTCTCTCCTCTATGGCTACACCTTC. It translates to CASSSLLYGYTF.

This clone was counted a single time. This rearrangement joins TRBV7-6 to TRBJ1-1; possibly TRBD1 for D (6 bases). The V and J ends lost 3 bases and 1 base respectively, with 6 bases between them. Germline V gives CDR1 SGHVS, CDR2 FNYEAQ. CDR3 length: 13 residues. The CDR3 is CASSLGQNTEAFF. The DNA for the CDR3 is TGTGCCAGCAGCTTGGGACAGAACACTGAAGCTTTCTTT.

V and J are TRBV18 and TRBJ1-6; weak D call: TRBD1 (5 bases). The V gene's germline CDR1 is KGHSH and CDR2 LQKENI. CDR3 length: 13 residues. The V end was cut by 3 bases, the J end by 14 bases, with 14 bases between. The CDR3 sequence: CASSPTALQALHF. The CDR3 bases are TGTGCCAGCTCACCGACAGCCCTCCAGGCCCTCCACTTT.

The V gene is TRBV10-3, the J gene TRBJ2-2; D not certain. The CDR3 is 15 amino acids. Trimming pared 0 bases from V and 5 bases from J, leaving 10 bases between. Germline loops: CDR1 ENHRY, CDR2 SYGVKD. The CDR3 here is CAISESTSGTGELFF. DNA of the CDR3: TGTGCCATCAGTGAGTCGACAAGTGGGACCGGGGAGCTGTTTTTT.

This clone was detected only once. This chain connects TRBV7-9 to TRBJ1-2; D is possibly TRBD1 (6 bases). The length of the CDR3 is 17 residues. V was shortened by 4 bases and J by 0 bases, with 18 bases between the two germline ends. Per the germline V gene, CDR1 is SEHNR and CDR2 is FQNEAQ (reference sequence). CDR3 DNA sequence: TGTGCCAGCAGCTCCCAAACCTCCGGGGGGCCTAACTATGGCTACACCTTC. Its protein is CASSSQTSGGPNYGYTF.

The rearrangement links TRBV6-1 to TRBJ1-2; 10 bases align to TRBD1. V shed 3 bases and J 7 bases; nucleotides not matched to a gene: 8. The CDR3 spans 15 residues. Germline CDR1 and CDR2: MNHNS and SASEGT. Written as DNA, the CDR3 is TGTGCCAGCAGTGATTTGGGACAGGGGCTCTCTGGCTACACCTTC. It yields the protein CASSDLGQGLSGYTF.

The chain has TRBV19 and TRBJ2-3; a possible D gene is TRBD1 (5 bases). The CDR3 spans 16 residues. Deletions cut 7 bases from V and 1 base from J, with 18 bases between. Germline V lookup: CDR1 LNHDA, CDR2 SQIVND (reference sequence). The CDR3, as DNA: TGTGCCAGTACCAAAACCAGACAGCTACGCACAGATACGCAGTATTTT. Translated, it gives CASTKTRQLRTDTQYF.

This chain joins TRBV18 and TRBJ2-1, with 7 bases identical to TRBD2. Trimming at V came to 2 bases and at J to 7 bases, leaving 8 bases not matched to a gene. The CDR3 has 15 amino acids. Germline lookup yields CDR1 KGHSH and CDR2 LQKENI. CDR3 sequence: CASSPERLALNEQFF. The DNA of the CDR3 is TGTGCCAGCTCACCAGAGAGACTAGCCTTAAATGAGCAGTTCTTC.

CDR3 DNA sequence: TGTGCCAGCAGCGTGGGGAGCCGCGAATCCCAGTACTTC. Translation gives CASSVGSRESQYF. This chain connects TRBV7-2 to TRBJ2-5; possibly TRBD2 for D (5 bases). Trimming stripped 5 bases from V and 9 bases from J, with 16 bases between. This CDR3 is built from 13 residues. The germline V gene encodes CDR1 SGHTA and CDR2 FQGNSA.

The V gene is TRBV6-4, the J gene TRBJ2-5; the match to TRBD1 covers 8 bases. Trimming at V came to 2 bases and at J to 4 bases, leaving 0 bases not matched to a gene. There are 13 residues in the CDR3. Per the germline V gene, CDR1 is MRHNA and CDR2 is SNTAGT. In DNA, the CDR3 is TGTGCCAGCAGTGACGACAGGGGAGAGACCCAGTACTTC. It translates to CASSDDRGETQYF.

The genes are TRBV2 and TRBJ1-5; 9 bases match TRBD1. There are 14 residues in the CDR3. Germline CDR1 SNHLY, CDR2 FYNNEI. Trimming cost V 7 bases and J 6 bases; bases outside gene matches: 7. The CDR3 DNA is TGTGCCAGCACCCGGGACAGGGACCGTCAGCCCCAGCATTTT. Translating gives CASTRDRDRQPQHF.

The chain uses TRBV9 and TRBJ2-7; D might be TRBD2 (6 bases). Trimming left V 2 bases short and J 0 bases short, with 9 bases between. The germline CDR1 and CDR2 sequences are SGDLS and YYNGEE. This CDR3 has 14 residues. CDR3 nucleotide sequence: TGTGCCAGCAGCGTTCGGGGGAACTCCTACGAGCAGTACTTC. This translates into CASSVRGNSYEQYF.

This clone has a single count. The V gene is TRBV29-1, the J gene TRBJ1-1; 8 nucleotides line up with TRBD1. V gave up 3 bases and J gave up 3 bases; unmatched junction bases: 9. The CDR3 runs to 15 residues. Germline V gene sequence: CDR1 SQVTM, CDR2 ANQGSEA. CDR3 coding DNA: TGCAGCGTTGATGGACAGGGAAACACCGACACTGAAGCTTTCTTT. It is translated as CSVDGQGNTDTEAFF.

The chain recombines TRBV7-2 with TRBJ2-4, with unresolved D. V was trimmed by 5 bases and J by 6 bases, leaving 8 bases between them. This CDR3 has 12 amino acids. Germline-derived CDR1 and CDR2 are SGHTA and FQGNSA. The CDR3: CASSRLANIQYF. The CDR3 region has the DNA TGTGCCAGCAGCCGTCTGGCAAACATTCAGTACTTC.

The gene calls are TRBV5-1 and TRBJ2-1, with TRBD2 matching 11 bases. Germline CDR1 SGHRS, CDR2 YFSETQ. V shed 0 bases and J 7 bases; nucleotides not matched to a gene: 3. The CDR3 is made up of 15 amino acids. The CDR3 bases are TGCGCCAGCAGCTTGGATGGGACTAGCGGTAATGAGCAGTTCTTC. It encodes CASSLDGTSGNEQFF.

This sequence joins TRBV5-4 and TRBJ1-1, with unresolved D. The CDR3 has 13 amino acids. V shed 5 bases and J shed 0 bases, with 8 bases lying between them. Looked up from germline, CDR1 is SGHNT and CDR2 is YYREEE (reference sequence). The CDR3 region is CASRSAVNTEAFF. CDR3 nucleotide sequence: TGTGCCAGCAGATCTGCGGTGAACACTGAAGCTTTCTTT.

The chain links TRBV6-5 to TRBJ1-2, with 7 bases that match TRBD1. J was trimmed by 8 bases and V by 6 bases; bases with no gene match: 12. The CDR3 contains 14 residues. Germline V gene sequence: CDR1 MNHEY, CDR2 SVGAGI. Here the CDR3 reads CASSLQGKGLGYTF. The CDR3 DNA reads as TGTGCCAGCAGCCTACAGGGGAAGGGGTTGGGCTACACCTTC.

This chain uses TRBV18 with TRBJ1-3; D might be TRBD1 (5 bases). The CDR3 has 14 residues. The V gene lost 2 bases and the J gene lost 7 bases, with 12 bases spanning the gap. Germline V gives CDR1 KGHSH, CDR2 LQKENI. CDR3 sequence (DNA): TGTGCCAGCTCACCAATGGCAGGGCCCAACACCATATATTTT. Its translation: CASSPMAGPNTIYF. Full variable domain (outside the CDR3, taken from reference TRBV18 and TRBJ1-3): NAGVMQNPRHLVRRRGQEARLRCSPMKGHSHVYWYRQLPEEGLKFMVYLQKENIIDESGMPKERFSAEFPKEGPSILRIQQVVRGDSAAYFCASSPMAGPNTIYFGEGSWLTVV.

The gene calls are TRBV5-1 and TRBJ2-7; D possibly corresponds to TRBD1 (6 bases). The CDR3 runs to 15 residues. With 2 bases removed from V and 1 base from J, the gap between germline ends came to 13 bases. The V gene's germline CDR1 is SGHRS and CDR2 YFSETQ. The CDR3 region is CASSFKGVGSYEQYF. DNA of the CDR3: TGCGCCAGCAGCTTTAAGGGGGTTGGGTCCTACGAGCAGTACTTC.

A single count supports this clone. The chain combines TRBV3-1 (or the pseudogene TRBV3-2) with TRBJ2-1; D is ambiguous. The CDR3 is 15 amino acids. Between the trimmed V and J ends, which lost 0 bases and 0 bases, there was a span of 6 bases. Per the germline V gene, CDR1 is LGHDT and CDR2 is YNNKEL (reference sequence). The CDR3 DNA is TGTGCCAGCAGCCAAGATGGCAGCTCCTACAATGAGCAGTTCTTC. This translates into CASSQDGSSYNEQFF.